One sample yielded the 24 T cell receptor beta chains listed below, sequenced in a study of CD4 T cells in relation to SARS-CoV-2 and coronaviruses. Profiling relied on immunoSEQ multiplex PCR, and the TCRdb table lists in-frame clones only, not all of them. The sample shows 10,000 to 13,000 clones, 75% to 85% of them seen only once. Their antigens remain unidentified. Before the COVID-19 pandemic, during about 2010-2018, CD4+ T cells were taken from unexposed donors. CD4+ T cells were isolated from the cells after about 11 days of culture. The sample was CD4+ T cells from PBMCs, cultured in vitro. These receptors were obtained from a human donor in good health.

The chain's CDR3 is CASSSGTGSSYEQYF. The CDR3 DNA sequence: TGTGCCAGCAGCTCAGGGACAGGCAGCTCCTACGAGCAGTACTTC. V and J are TRBV11-2 and TRBJ2-7, with 8 bases lining up with TRBD1. This CDR3 contains 15 residues. With 4 bases clipped from V and 0 bases from J, the junction kept 5 bases outside the gene matches. Germline-derived CDR1 and CDR2 are SGHAT and FQNNGV.

CDR3 coding DNA: TGTGCCAGCAGTTTAGCGTTGGGACTAGAGCAGTTCTTC. Protein product: CASSLALGLEQFF. The rearrangement joins TRBV12-3 or TRBV12-4 to TRBJ2-1; 7 nucleotides agree with TRBD2. J gave up 10 bases and V 0 bases, and 3 bases lay outside the gene matches. The CDR3 is 13 residues long.

A few counts support this clone. The V and J genes are TRBV20-1 and TRBJ1-3; D is unclear. Per germline, CDR1 DFQATT and CDR2 SNEGSKA (reference sequence). V was trimmed by 5 bases and J by 4 bases, leaving 6 bases between them. The CDR3 runs to 11 residues. The CDR3 spells CSADIGNTIYF. Written as DNA, the CDR3 is TGCAGTGCTGATATCGGAAACACCATATATTTT.

V and J are TRBV2 and TRBJ1-2; D is unclear. V dropped 3 bases and J dropped 4 bases, with 9 bases sitting between them. The CDR3 spans 13 residues. The germline V gene encodes CDR1 SNHLY and CDR2 FYNNEI. The CDR3 bases are TGTGCCAGCAGTGAGGAGGGTACCTATGGCTACACCTTC. Its translation: CASSEEGTYGYTF.

This chain joins TRBV9 and TRBJ1-6; tentative D call: TRBD1 (6 bases). Trimming shortened V by 3 bases and J by 7 bases, and 14 bases separated the two germline ends. CDR3 size: 15 residues. Germline CDR1 and CDR2: SGDLS and YYNGEE. The DNA of the CDR3 is TGTGCCAGCAGCGCACAGGGCGTGTGGAATTCACCCCTCCACTTT. It encodes CASSAQGVWNSPLHF.

The chain employs TRBV11-2 and TRBJ1-4; 8 bases are a match to TRBD1. Germline V gives CDR1 SGHAT, CDR2 FQNNGV. The CDR3 is 15 residues long. The V segment lost 5 bases and the J segment 1 base; nucleotides outside the gene matches: 3. Here the CDR3 DNA reads TGTGCCAGCAGCCTAGGGACAGGAACTAATGAAAAACTGTTTTTT. Protein product: CASSLGTGTNEKLFF.

The chain is built from TRBV5-5 and TRBJ1-1; the D is unclear. The CDR3 is 14 residues long. The germline CDR1 and CDR2 sequences are SGHKS and YYEKEE (reference sequence). V shed 1 base and J shed 3 bases, with 10 bases lying between them. CDR3 loop: CASSLFSGDTEAFF. The DNA for the CDR3 is TGTGCCAGCAGCTTGTTTTCCGGGGACACTGAAGCTTTCTTT. The full variable domain, with the rest looked up from reference TRBV5-5 and TRBJ1-1, is DAGVTQSPTHLIKTRGQQVTLRCSPISGHKSVSWYQQVLGQGPQFIFQYYEKEERGRGNFPDRFSARQFPNYSSELNVNALLLGDSALYLCASSLFSGDTEAFFGQGTRLTVV.

This chain connects TRBV20-1 to TRBJ2-2, with 9 nucleotides matching TRBD2. This CDR3 region has 15 residues. Germline V gene sequence: CDR1 DFQATT, CDR2 SNEGSKA (reference sequence). After removal of 3 bases from V and 1 base from J, the junction contained 3 bases not matched to a gene. The CDR3 is CSASRSGRNTGELFF. The CDR3 DNA reads TGCAGTGCTAGTCGTAGCGGGAGGAACACCGGGGAGCTGTTTTTT.

In its sample, this clone was seen once. The V call is TRBV6-5, the J call TRBJ1-1, with D uncertain. Germline CDR1 and CDR2: MNHEY and SVGAGI. V was shortened by 0 bases and J by 5 bases, with 10 bases between the two germline ends. CDR3 length equals 14 residues. The CDR3 loop reads CASSYSAEITEAFF. CDR3 in DNA: TGTGCCAGCAGTTACTCCGCAGAAATAACTGAAGCTTTCTTT.

The sample holds a few counts of this clone. The J gene is TRBJ2-7, the V gene TRBV7-9, with D perhaps TRBD1 (5 bases). This CDR3 has 13 amino acids. The germline gives CDR1 SEHNR, CDR2 FQNEAQ (reference sequence). V was trimmed by 3 bases and J by 1 base, leaving 7 bases between them. The DNA for the CDR3 is TGTGCCAGCAGCTTCAGGGCTTCCTACGAGCAGTACTTC. Protein sequence: CASSFRASYEQYF.

The V call is TRBV11-2, the J call TRBJ2-1; a possible D gene is TRBD2 (6 bases). Per germline, CDR1 SGHAT and CDR2 FQNNGV. This CDR3 contains 17 residues. V lost 2 bases to trimming and J lost 0 bases, with 14 bases between them. CDR3 bases: TGTGCCAGCAGCTTATTGACCCGGACTACCTCCTACAATGAGCAGTTCTTC. Protein sequence: CASSLLTRTTSYNEQFF.

The J gene is TRBJ1-3, the V gene TRBV7-6; no firm D call. This CDR3 has 17 residues. V lost 4 bases and J 0 bases, leaving 16 bases between the germline ends. Germline assignment: CDR1 SGHVS and CDR2 FNYEAQ. DNA of the CDR3: TGTGCCAGCAGCTACGGGGAGTCTATTACCTCTGGAAACACCATATATTTT. Its protein is CASSYGESITSGNTIYF.

The chain uses TRBV21-1 and TRBJ2-5. TRBV21-1 is annotated as a pseudogene. The CDR3 contains 15 residues. The CDR3 DNA reads TGTGCCAGCAGTTTCACCGGGACGATGGGGGAGACCCAGTACTTC. It is translated as CASSFTGTMGETQYF.

In its sample, this clone was seen once. This chain links TRBV14 with TRBJ2-1; the match to TRBD1 covers 9 bases. The CDR3 sequence is 15 residues long. Looked up from germline, CDR1 is SGHDN and CDR2 is FVKESK. Germline trimming cut 3 bases from V and 3 bases from J; bases unmatched to any gene: 3. The CDR3 DNA reads as TGTGCCAGCAGCCAGCGACAGGGGGTCTACAATGAGCAGTTCTTC. Encoded protein: CASSQRQGVYNEQFF.

This clone is classed as medium-sized. The rearrangement uses TRBV7-9 and TRBJ2-7; tentative D call: TRBD2 (5 bases). The germline CDR1 and CDR2 sequences are SEHNR and FQNEAQ (reference sequence). This CDR3 is built from 15 residues. Between the trimmed V and J ends, which lost 1 base and 2 bases, there was a span of 12 bases. The CDR3 here is CASSLEGGVPYEQYF. The CDR3 DNA reads as TGTGCCAGCAGCTTAGAAGGAGGAGTCCCCTACGAGCAGTACTTC.

This clone was counted a single time. The chain is built from TRBV18 and TRBJ1-1; D call uncertain. CDR3 length: 19 amino acids. Germline V gene lookup returns CDR1 KGHSH and CDR2 LQKENI. With 3 bases removed from V and 0 bases from J, the gap between germline ends came to 23 bases. DNA for the CDR3: TGTGCCAGCTCACCTACGGTAAGCCCCTCCGGGAGTTTGAACACTGAAGCTTTCTTT. The encoded protein is CASSPTVSPSGSLNTEAFF.

V usage is TRBV5-1 and J usage is TRBJ2-2; the D is unclear. Trimming took 1 base from V and 6 from J, leaving 19 bases between them. Germline V gives CDR1 SGHRS, CDR2 YFSETQ. This CDR3 region has 17 residues. This chain's CDR3 is CASSLLSGLAQSGELFF. CDR3 nucleotide sequence: TGCGCCAGCAGCTTGTTGTCAGGTTTAGCTCAATCCGGGGAGCTGTTTTTT.

As to this clone: This sample includes further DNA sequences coding for the same CDR3. V usage is TRBV7-7 and J usage is TRBJ2-5, with D maybe TRBD2 (6 bases). The germline gives CDR1 SSHAT, CDR2 FNYEAQ (reference sequence). The CDR3 is 15 amino acids. V lost 6 bases, J lost 1 base, and 15 bases lay in between. In DNA form, the CDR3 reads TGTGCCAGCAGTCCACAAGGAGGGCGCCAAGAGACCCAGTACTTC. The encoded protein is CASSPQGGRQETQYF. The entire variable domain, with the rest obtained from reference TRBV7-7 and TRBJ2-5, is as follows: GAGVSQSPRYKVTKRGQDVTLRCDPISSHATLYWYQQALGQGPEFLTYFNYEAQPDKSGLPSDRFSAERPEGSISTLTIQRTEQRDSAMYRCASSPQGGRQETQYFGPGTRLLVL.

The chain is built from TRBV5-1 and TRBJ2-7; D might be TRBD2 (5 bases). V shed 4 bases and J shed 1 base, with 27 bases lying between them. This CDR3 contains 19 residues. CDR1 is SGHRS, CDR2 YFSETQ, per germline. This CDR3 is CASSRNGVVLRDKSYEQYF. DNA for the CDR3: TGCGCCAGCAGCCGGAACGGCGTCGTCTTACGGGATAAATCCTACGAGCAGTACTTC.

V is TRBV5-4 and J is TRBJ2-7; D possibly corresponds to TRBD1 (6 bases). V was cut by 4 bases and J by 3 bases, with 11 bases left in between. The CDR3 runs to 13 residues. CDR1 is SGHNT and CDR2 is YYREEE in the germline V gene (reference sequence). The DNA of the CDR3 is TGTGCCAGCAGCCAACAGGGCGTCTACGAGCAGTACTTC. Translating gives CASSQQGVYEQYF.

The V and J genes are TRBV5-1 and TRBJ1-5, with TRBD1 identical over 9 bases. V was pared by 4 bases and J by 3 bases, with 5 bases of the junction left unmatched. This CDR3 has 15 residues. Germline CDR1 and CDR2: SGHRS and YFSETQ. CDR3 protein: CASSKGTGNNQPQHF. The DNA of the CDR3 is TGCGCCAGCAGCAAGGGGACAGGGAACAATCAGCCCCAGCATTTT.

The chain uses TRBV18 and TRBJ2-2; D is uncertain. The CDR3 loop spans 14 amino acids. Trimming removed 1 base from V and 7 bases from J, with 10 bases in between. Germline V gene sequence: CDR1 KGHSH, CDR2 LQKENI. Here the CDR3 DNA reads TGTGCCAGCTCACCACAGAGTGATGGCGGGGAGCTGTTTTTT. This gives the protein CASSPQSDGGELFF. The whole variable domain, filled in from reference TRBV18 and TRBJ2-2, reads NAGVMQNPRHLVRRRGQEARLRCSPMKGHSHVYWYRQLPEEGLKFMVYLQKENIIDESGMPKERFSAEFPKEGPSILRIQQVVRGDSAAYFCASSPQSDGGELFFGEGSRLTVL.

The chain has TRBV30 and TRBJ2-3; D is possibly TRBD2 (7 bases). Germline V CDR1 and CDR2: GTSNPN, SVGIG (reference sequence). With 2 bases removed from V and 11 bases from J, the gap between germline ends came to 26 bases. The CDR3 covers 16 residues. This CDR3 reads CAWSWFDRLKGGGQYF. CDR3 in DNA: TGTGCCTGGAGTTGGTTTGACAGGTTGAAAGGCGGGGGGCAGTATTTT.

This clone was detected once. CDR3 region: CASSDYGSKNIQYF. The DNA for the CDR3 is TGTGCCAGCAGTGATTATGGGTCCAAAAACATTCAGTACTTC. V gene TRBV25-1 combines with J gene TRBJ2-4; D not certain. V was cut by 3 bases and J by 2 bases, with 8 bases left in between. The CDR3 sequence is 14 residues long. Germline V gene data show CDR1 as MGHDK and CDR2 as SYGVNS.